This note documents a single T cell receptor (beta chain) sequence. 13 Jbeta primers and 60 Vbeta primers were used for the PCR. Produced via immunoSEQ multiplex PCR; TCRdb's table is partial and in-frame only. The sample consists of tens of thousands of clones, 90% to 95% of them appearing once. This entry is derived from a study of cytomegalovirus exposure and HLA in healthy donors. This clonotype was obtained from a woman aged 18-29 years in good health and CMV-seronegative. Source material: PBMCs.

CDR3 nucleotide sequence: TGTGCCAGCAGGGGACTAGCGGGGTTCACCGGGGAGCTGTTTTTT. Protein: CASRGLAGFTGELFF. The genes are TRBV11-2 and TRBJ2-2; 13 bases line up with TRBD2. The CDR3 sequence is 15 residues long. Germline V gene sequence: CDR1 SGHAT, CDR2 FQNNGV. The V gene end was trimmed by 6 bases and the J gene end by 4 bases; junction bases not matched to a gene: 2.